A single sample is the source of the 30 T cell receptor beta chains below, sequenced in a study of blood T cell repertoires in COVID-19 (dated by TCRdb to the early 2020s). Library method: the immunoSEQ multiplex PCR assay. TCRdb's version of the immuneACCESS table is confined to in-frame rearrangements and falls short of the full clone set. An unresolved V gene accounts for under half of the shortfall where checked; the remainder is of unknown origin. The sample table holds approximately 280,000 clones, of which around nine tenths were seen once. About 2.7% of the sample is taken by the ten largest. The material sequenced was PBMCs or T cells enriched from blood (not recorded which). All receptors come from a woman aged 18-35 years who had recovered from COVID-19.

V and J are TRBV10-3 and TRBJ2-1; D is possibly TRBD2 (6 bases). The CDR3 contains 14 residues. Germline CDR1 is ENHRY and CDR2 is SYGVKD. V was shortened by 6 bases and J by 8 bases, with 17 bases between the two germline ends. CDR3 DNA sequence: TGTGCCATCAGCGATGACGGAGGAGGGGATGAGCAGTTCTTC. Translating gives CAISDDGGGDEQFF.

The chain joins TRBV5-1 to TRBJ1-2; D call uncertain. The CDR3 totals 13 residues. The V gene's germline CDR1 is SGHRS and CDR2 YFSETQ. Trimming stripped 0 bases from V and 3 bases from J, with 6 bases between. Written as DNA, the CDR3 is TGCGCCAGCAGCTTGGACATTGACTATGGCTACACCTTC. It translates to CASSLDIDYGYTF.

V usage is TRBV5-1 and J usage is TRBJ2-7, with 11 bases that match TRBD2. Germline V lookup: CDR1 SGHRS, CDR2 YFSETQ. CDR3 length equals 16 residues. V shed 4 bases and J 3 bases; nucleotides not matched to a gene: 9. The chain's CDR3 is CASSPGGLAGGYEQYF. CDR3 bases: TGCGCCAGCAGCCCTGGGGGGCTAGCGGGGGGCTACGAGCAGTACTTC. The full variable domain, completed using reference TRBV5-1 and TRBJ2-7, is KAGVTQTPRYLIKTRGQQVTLSCSPISGHRSVSWYQQTPGQGLQFLFEYFSETQRNKGNFPGRFSGRQFSNSRSEMNVSTLELGDSALYLCASSPGGLAGGYEQYFGPGTRLTVT.

The chain couples TRBV13 to TRBJ2-7, with a weak D call TRBD1 (6 bases). The ends were cut back, 5 bases at V and 1 base at J, with 12 bases in the middle. This CDR3 spans 14 amino acids. Germline lookup yields CDR1 PRHDT and CDR2 FYEKMQ (reference sequence). CDR3: CASSRRTVSYEQYF. CDR3 bases: TGTGCCAGCAGCCGTCGGACAGTTTCCTACGAGCAGTACTTC.

In the case of this clone: Other DNA sequences from this sample encode an identical CDR3 as well. The chain has TRBV30 and TRBJ1-4; D remains unclear. CDR1 and CDR2 from the germline V gene are GTSNPN and SVGIG (reference sequence). V lost 0 bases to trimming and J lost 5 bases, with 7 bases between them. The CDR3 runs to 13 residues. The CDR3 nucleotides read TGTGCCTGGAGTGTAAACAGCAATGAAAAACTGTTTTTT. It encodes CAWSVNSNEKLFF.

The genes are TRBV2 and TRBJ2-3; TRBD1 agrees at 8 bases. The germline gives CDR1 SNHLY, CDR2 FYNNEI. J gave up 2 bases and V 7 bases, and 14 bases lay outside the gene matches. CDR3 length equals 17 residues. CDR3: CASTGVGQGAFTDTQYF. The CDR3 DNA is TGTGCCAGCACAGGGGTTGGGCAGGGGGCCTTCACAGATACGCAGTATTTT.

V and J are TRBV7-2 and TRBJ2-1; tentative D call: TRBD2 (6 bases). Trimming took 5 bases from V and 1 from J, leaving 12 bases between them. CDR1 SGHTA and CDR2 FQGNSA come from the germline V gene. The length of the CDR3 is 15 residues. DNA for the CDR3: TGTGCCAGCAGCAGAACGGGGGAGTCCTACAATGAGCAGTTCTTC. It is translated as CASSRTGESYNEQFF. Drawing the rest from reference TRBV7-2 and TRBJ2-1, the complete variable domain is GAGVSQSPSNKVTEKGKDVELRCDPISGHTALYWYRQSLGQGLEFLIYFQGNSAPDKSGLPSDRFSAERTGGSVSTLTIQRTQQEDSAVYLCASSRTGESYNEQFFGPGTRLTVL.

The chain links TRBV11-3 to TRBJ2-1; TRBD2 might be the D (5 bases). Germline values: CDR1 SGHNT, CDR2 YENEEA. The CDR3 runs to 14 residues. Trimming left V 5 bases short and J 7 bases short, with 15 bases between. The chain's CDR3 is CASSPQVSGNEQFF. The CDR3 DNA follows: TGTGCCAGCAGCCCGCAGGTATCGGGGAATGAGCAGTTCTTC.

The J gene is TRBJ2-3, the V gene TRBV3-1 (or the pseudogene TRBV3-2), with 9 bases fitting TRBD1. The CDR3 runs 17 residues. J was trimmed by 1 base and V by 0 bases; bases with no gene match: 5. From germline, CDR1 is LGHDT and CDR2 YNNKEL (reference sequence). The CDR3 loop reads CASSQDFGTGRTDTQYF. For the CDR3, the DNA is TGTGCCAGCAGCCAAGATTTCGGGACAGGGCGCACAGATACGCAGTATTTT.

The rearrangement joins TRBV23-1 to TRBJ2-7; 7 bases are a match to TRBD2. TRBV23-1 is identified as an open reading frame with a role that is uncertain. Trimming took 2 bases from V and 5 from J; bases not matched to a gene: 12. This CDR3 is built from 16 residues. The CDR3 nucleotides read TGCGCCAGCAGTCAACCTCGTATCGCGGGGGACCACGAGCAGTACTTC. Its protein is CASSQPRIAGDHEQYF.

The V gene is TRBV13, the J gene TRBJ2-7, with D possibly TRBD2 on 6 matching bases. CDR1 and CDR2 (germline): PRHDT, FYEKMQ (reference sequence). CDR3 length: 16 amino acids. V was cut by 1 base and J by 2 bases, with 15 bases left in between. The CDR3 region has the DNA TGTGCCAGCAGCTTAGTCGCGGGGACCGTTACCTACGAGCAGTACTTC. Its protein product is CASSLVAGTVTYEQYF.

J is TRBJ2-5 and V is TRBV3-1 (or the pseudogene TRBV3-2); 14 positions agree with TRBD2. Germline V gives CDR1 LGHDT, CDR2 YNNKEL (reference sequence). The CDR3 has 16 amino acids. J lost 4 bases, V lost 3 bases, and 4 bases had no gene match. CDR3 in DNA: TGTGCCAGCAGCCAGACTAGCGGGGGGGCATCAGAGACCCAGTACTTC. This encodes CASSQTSGGASETQYF.

The chain joins TRBV6-5 to TRBJ1-1, with TRBD1 as a possible D gene (6 bases). The V end was cut by 4 bases, the J end by 1 base, with 13 bases between. The germline V gene encodes CDR1 MNHEY and CDR2 SVGAGI. This CDR3 has 15 amino acids. The DNA for the CDR3 is TGTGCCAGCAGTTTCGGATACAGGGAGAACACTGAAGCTTTCTTT. It encodes CASSFGYRENTEAFF.

This sequence joins TRBV19 and TRBJ2-3; 9 nucleotides match TRBD2. The CDR3 length is 16 residues. V shed 3 bases and J 1 base; nucleotides not matched to a gene: 5. In germline, CDR1 is LNHDA, CDR2 SQIVND (reference sequence). CDR3 sequence reads: CASSIGTSTRTDTQYF. The CDR3, as DNA: TGTGCCAGTAGTATCGGGACTAGCACCCGCACAGATACGCAGTATTTT.

CDR3 in DNA: TGTGCCAGCAGCTTGTTTACAGGTTTCAATGAGCAGTTCTTC. Encoded protein: CASSLFTGFNEQFF. This chain connects TRBV5-4 to TRBJ2-1; tentatively, D is TRBD1 (5 bases). Between the trimmed V and J ends, which lost 1 base and 6 bases, there was a span of 11 bases. This CDR3 spans 14 amino acids. Germline CDR1 and CDR2: SGHNT and YYREEE (reference sequence).

The chain couples TRBV7-2 to TRBJ2-7; no clear D gene. The ends were cut back, 1 base at V and 2 bases at J, with 9 bases in the middle. This CDR3 is built from 14 residues. The germline CDR1 and CDR2 sequences are SGHTA and FQGNSA. Written as DNA, the CDR3 is TGTGCCAGCAGCTTAGTAGCCACCACCTACGAGCAGTACTTC. This codes for CASSLVATTYEQYF.

The CDR3 protein is CASSPGLETQYF. CDR3 nucleotide sequence: TGTGCCAGCAGTCCGGGATTAGAGACCCAGTACTTC. The chain links TRBV6-2 or TRBV6-3 to TRBJ2-5; tentatively, D is TRBD2 (5 bases). CDR3 length: 12 amino acids. V was cut by 5 bases and J by 4 bases, with 8 bases left in between. Germline CDR1 and CDR2: MNHEY and SVGEGT.

The chain carries TRBV4-3 and TRBJ2-7, with 8 bases that match TRBD1. The CDR3 totals 15 residues. The V gene's germline CDR1 is LGHNA and CDR2 YSLEER. The trim removed 3 bases at V and 4 bases at J, leaving 8 bases unmatched. Here the CDR3 reads CASSQDRALIYEQYF. As DNA, the CDR3 is TGCGCCAGCAGCCAGGACAGGGCGTTAATATACGAGCAGTACTTC.

V and J are TRBV7-3 and TRBJ2-7, with TRBD2 matching 9 bases. Germline assignment: CDR1 SGHTA and CDR2 FQGTGA. Trimming at V came to 5 bases and at J to 5 bases, leaving 13 bases not matched to a gene. The length of the CDR3 is 16 residues. CDR3 protein: CASSRLADPTWDEQYF. DNA for the CDR3: TGTGCCAGCAGCCGACTAGCGGACCCTACGTGGGACGAGCAGTACTTC.

The chain joins TRBV28 to TRBJ1-2; possible D gene TRBD1, 6 bases. The germline V and J ends were trimmed by 6 bases and 5 bases, with 19 bases remaining between them. Looked up from germline, CDR1 is MDHEN and CDR2 is SYDVKM. The CDR3 runs to 15 residues. The CDR3 region is CASSLRDTYRYGYTF. CDR3 nucleotides: TGTGCCAGCAGCCTCCGGGACACTTACCGTTATGGCTACACCTTC.

This rearrangement joins TRBV18 to TRBJ1-3; 7 bases are a match to TRBD1. The V segment lost 0 bases and the J segment 0 bases; nucleotides outside the gene matches: 8. The CDR3 totals 18 residues. CDR1 and CDR2 (germline): KGHSH, LQKENI. Written as DNA, the CDR3 is TGTGCCAGCTCACCACCTAATTGGGGACAGCCCTCTGGAAACACCATATATTTT. Amino acid sequence: CASSPPNWGQPSGNTIYF.

The chain recombines TRBV3-1 (or the pseudogene TRBV3-2) with TRBJ2-1; perhaps TRBD2 as D (5 bases). Germline lookup yields CDR1 LGHDT and CDR2 YNNKEL (reference sequence). Trimming shortened V by 4 bases and J by 1 base, and 14 bases separated the two germline ends. The CDR3 extends over 16 amino acids. The CDR3 reads CASSPYEGRSYNEQFF. In DNA, the CDR3 is TGTGCCAGCAGCCCGTATGAGGGTAGGTCCTACAATGAGCAGTTCTTC.

The chain is built from TRBV15 and TRBJ2-2; possibly TRBD2 for D (5 bases). Trimming shortened V by 1 base and J by 1 base, and 7 bases separated the two germline ends. This CDR3 spans 15 amino acids. Germline V gives CDR1 LNHNV, CDR2 YYDKDF (reference sequence). The CDR3 nucleotides read TGTGCCACCAGCAGAGGGACTGGGAACACCGGGGAGCTGTTTTTT. Translating gives CATSRGTGNTGELFF.

This chain links TRBV25-1 with TRBJ2-5, with TRBD2 matching over 11 bases. J gave up 4 bases and V 8 bases, and 15 bases lay outside the gene matches. The CDR3 has 17 amino acids. CDR1 and CDR2 (germline): MGHDK, SYGVNS. The CDR3 reads CASGALVAGGPGETQYF. CDR3 in DNA: TGTGCCAGCGGGGCGTTGGTAGCGGGGGGGCCGGGAGAGACCCAGTACTTC.

V usage is TRBV28 and J usage is TRBJ2-7; 8 positions match TRBD1. This CDR3 is 15 amino acids long. The V gene's germline CDR1 is MDHEN and CDR2 SYDVKM. J lost 1 base, V lost 1 base, and 3 bases had no gene match. In nucleotides, the CDR3 is TGTGCCAGCAGTTTATCGGACAGGGAATCCTACGAGCAGTACTTC. It translates to CASSLSDRESYEQYF.

DNA for the CDR3: TGTGCCAGCAGTGGTCCCGGGACAGGGAACTCTAGGTACGAGCAGTACTTC. This translates into CASSGPGTGNSRYEQYF. The chain carries TRBV6-4 and TRBJ2-7; TRBD1 aligns across 9 bases. The CDR3 totals 17 residues. Germline loops: CDR1 MRHNA, CDR2 SNTAGT. The junction had 14 bases not matched to a gene; V was cut back by 4 bases and J by 4 bases.

On this clone: Additional DNA sequences in this sample encode the identical CDR3. The chain links TRBV19 to TRBJ2-1, with D tentatively TRBD1 (6 bases). This CDR3 has 13 amino acids. Trimming took 2 bases from V and 7 from J, leaving 9 bases between them. Germline assignment: CDR1 LNHDA and CDR2 SQIVND (reference sequence). The CDR3 region is CASSIQGKNEQFF. DNA for the CDR3: TGTGCCAGTAGTATACAGGGGAAGAATGAGCAGTTCTTC. The entire variable domain, with the rest obtained from reference TRBV19 and TRBJ2-1, is as follows: DGGITQSPKYLFRKEGQNVTLSCEQNLNHDAMYWYRQDPGQGLRLIYYSQIVNDFQKGDIAEGYSVSREKKESFPLTVTSAQKNPTAFYLCASSIQGKNEQFFGPGTRLTVL.

The chain carries TRBV4-1 and TRBJ2-5, with D hard to call. This CDR3 contains 17 residues. The germline gives CDR1 MGHRA, CDR2 YSYEKL. Trimming removed 0 bases at V and 4 bases at J, with 18 bases between. In DNA form, the CDR3 reads TGCGCCAGCAGCCAAGATCCCTCGACTCTATCATCAGAGACCCAGTACTTC. Protein product: CASSQDPSTLSSETQYF.

The rearrangement joins TRBV13 to TRBJ1-1; no firm D call. The length of the CDR3 is 14 residues. Trimming pared 7 bases from V and 0 bases from J, leaving 12 bases between. Germline assignment: CDR1 PRHDT and CDR2 FYEKMQ (reference sequence). Written as DNA, the CDR3 is TGTGCCAGCACCCAGTGGGCCGTGAACACTGAAGCTTTCTTT. Amino acids: CASTQWAVNTEAFF. Based on the CDR3 plus reference TRBV13 and TRBJ1-1, the full variable domain is AAGVIQSPRHLIKEKRETATLKCYPIPRHDTVYWYQQGPGQDPQFLISFYEKMQSDKGSIPDRFSAQQFSDYHSELNMSSLELGDSALYFCASTQWAVNTEAFFGQGTRLTVV.

About this clone: The junction departs from germline at one end; a sequencing error may be responsible. This chain connects TRBV6-6 to TRBJ2-7, with 8 bases identical to TRBD1. There are 16 residues in the CDR3. CDR1 is MNHNY and CDR2 is SVGAGI in the germline V gene (reference sequence). In DNA form, the CDR3 reads TGTGCCAGCAGTTACCAAAGGGGACAGGCGTCCTCCGAGCAGTACTTC. Its translation is CASSYQRGQASSEQYF.